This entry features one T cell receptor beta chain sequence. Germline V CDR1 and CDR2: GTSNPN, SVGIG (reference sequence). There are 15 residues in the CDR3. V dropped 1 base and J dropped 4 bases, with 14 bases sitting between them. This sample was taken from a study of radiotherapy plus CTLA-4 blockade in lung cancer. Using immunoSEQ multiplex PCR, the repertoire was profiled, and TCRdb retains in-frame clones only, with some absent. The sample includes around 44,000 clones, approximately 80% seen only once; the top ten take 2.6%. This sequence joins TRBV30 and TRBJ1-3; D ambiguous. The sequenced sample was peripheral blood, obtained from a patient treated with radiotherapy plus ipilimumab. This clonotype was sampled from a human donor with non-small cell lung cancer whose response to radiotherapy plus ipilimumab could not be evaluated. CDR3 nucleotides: TGTGCCTGGAGTGCAAGAGGCTGGTCAGGAAACACCATATATTTT. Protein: CAWSARGWSGNTIYF. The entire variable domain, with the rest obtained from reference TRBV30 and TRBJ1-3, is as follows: SQTIHQWPATLVQPVGSPLSLECTVEGTSNPNLYWYRQAAGRGLQLLFYSVGIGQISSEVPQNLSASRPQDRQFILSSKKLLLSDSGFYLCAWSARGWSGNTIYFGEGSWLTVV.